This T cell receptor (beta chain) originates from a study of shared clonotypes between healthy human individuals. For the study at large: CD8 memory received one plate per donor, CD8 naive two, CD4 memory three and CD4 naive three.

Genomic DNA belonging to each subset was distributed in equal measure over several immunoSEQ plates. Approximately 200 ng DNA, tens of thousands of T cell genomes, went into each sorted-subset replicate PCR. TCRdb keeps only in-frame clones here, not all; method: immunoSEQ multiplex PCR. The table includes about 2.1 million clones, just under 95% detected once. CD45RO-negative, CCR7-positively selected cells formed the naive CD8 fraction, excluding terminally differentiated effector memory CD45RA+ cells. From germline, CDR1 is SQVTM and CDR2 ANQGSEA. The V gene lost 7 bases and the J gene lost 5 bases, with 11 bases spanning the gap. The CDR3 runs 11 residues.

Sequenced sample: naive CD8+ T cells from PBMCs. The chain combines TRBV29-1 with TRBJ1-2; D not resolved. The clonotype originates from a man aged 18-30 years in good health. Some clones in this sample may be carry-over from other donors' samples. Written as DNA, the CDR3 is TGCAGCGCCCAACAGATTTATGGCTACACCTTC. Protein sequence: CSAQQIYGYTF.